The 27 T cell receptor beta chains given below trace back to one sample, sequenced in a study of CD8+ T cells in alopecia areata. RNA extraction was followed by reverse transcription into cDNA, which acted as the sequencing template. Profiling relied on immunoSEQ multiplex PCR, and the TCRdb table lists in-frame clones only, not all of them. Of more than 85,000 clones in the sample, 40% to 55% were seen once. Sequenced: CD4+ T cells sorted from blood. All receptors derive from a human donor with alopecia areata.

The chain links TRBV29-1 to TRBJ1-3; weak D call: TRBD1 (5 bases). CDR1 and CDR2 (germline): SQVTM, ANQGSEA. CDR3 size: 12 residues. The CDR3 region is CGTGDTGNTIYF. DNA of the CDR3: TGCGGAACAGGAGATACTGGAAACACCATATATTTT.

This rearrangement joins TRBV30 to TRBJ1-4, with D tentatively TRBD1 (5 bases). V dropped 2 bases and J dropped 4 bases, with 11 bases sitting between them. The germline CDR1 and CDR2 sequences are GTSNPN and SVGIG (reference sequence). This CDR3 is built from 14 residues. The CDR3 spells CAWSSGPLNEKLFF. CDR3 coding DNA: TGTGCCTGGAGTTCGGGACCCCTTAATGAAAAACTGTTTTTT.

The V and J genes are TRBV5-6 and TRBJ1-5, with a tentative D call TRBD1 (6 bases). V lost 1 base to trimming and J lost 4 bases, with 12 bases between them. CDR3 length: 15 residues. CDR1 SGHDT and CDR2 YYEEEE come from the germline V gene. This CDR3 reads CASSLTGQQNQPQHF. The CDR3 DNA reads TGTGCCAGCAGCTTGACGGGACAACAAAATCAGCCCCAGCATTTT.

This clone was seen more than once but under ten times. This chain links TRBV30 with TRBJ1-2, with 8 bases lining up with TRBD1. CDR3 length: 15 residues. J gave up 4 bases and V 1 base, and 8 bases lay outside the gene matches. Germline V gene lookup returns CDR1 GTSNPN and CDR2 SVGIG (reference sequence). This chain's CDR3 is CAWSGDRHHVYGYTF. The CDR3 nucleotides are TGTGCCTGGAGTGGGGACAGGCACCACGTCTATGGCTACACCTTC.

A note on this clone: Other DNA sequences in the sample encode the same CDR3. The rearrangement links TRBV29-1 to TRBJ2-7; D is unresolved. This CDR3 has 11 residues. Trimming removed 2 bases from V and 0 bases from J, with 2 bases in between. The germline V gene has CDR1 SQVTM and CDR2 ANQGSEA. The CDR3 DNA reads TGCAGCGTTGAATCCTCCTACGAGCAGTACTTC. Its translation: CSVESSYEQYF.

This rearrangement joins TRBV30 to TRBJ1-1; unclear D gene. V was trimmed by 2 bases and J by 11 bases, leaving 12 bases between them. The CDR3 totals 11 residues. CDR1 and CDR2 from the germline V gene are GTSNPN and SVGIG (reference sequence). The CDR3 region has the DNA TGTGCCTGGAGTCCGACACCCTTGGCTTTCTTT. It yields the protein CAWSPTPLAFF.

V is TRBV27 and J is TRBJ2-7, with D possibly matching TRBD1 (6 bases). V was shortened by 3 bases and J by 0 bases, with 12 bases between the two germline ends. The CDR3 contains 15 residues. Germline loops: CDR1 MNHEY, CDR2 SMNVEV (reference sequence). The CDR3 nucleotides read TGTGCCAGCAGTTTTGGGGGCGCCTACTCCTACGAGCAGTACTTC. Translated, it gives CASSFGGAYSYEQYF.

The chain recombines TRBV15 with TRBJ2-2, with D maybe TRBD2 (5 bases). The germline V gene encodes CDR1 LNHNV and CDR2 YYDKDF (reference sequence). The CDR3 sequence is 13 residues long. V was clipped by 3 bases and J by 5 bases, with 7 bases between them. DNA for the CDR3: TGTGCCACCAGCAGTCGGGAAACCGGGGAGCTGTTTTTT. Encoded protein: CATSSRETGELFF.

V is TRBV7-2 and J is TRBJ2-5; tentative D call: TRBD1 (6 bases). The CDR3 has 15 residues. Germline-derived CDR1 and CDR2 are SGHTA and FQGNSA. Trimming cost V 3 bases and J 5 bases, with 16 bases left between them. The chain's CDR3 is CASSLAFGQWETQYF. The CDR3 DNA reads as TGTGCCAGCAGCTTGGCGTTCGGACAGTGGGAGACCCAGTACTTC. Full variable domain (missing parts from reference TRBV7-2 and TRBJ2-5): GAGVSQSPSNKVTEKGKDVELRCDPISGHTALYWYRQSLGQGLEFLIYFQGNSAPDKSGLPSDRFSAERTGGSVSTLTIQRTQQEDSAVYLCASSLAFGQWETQYFGPGTRLLVL.

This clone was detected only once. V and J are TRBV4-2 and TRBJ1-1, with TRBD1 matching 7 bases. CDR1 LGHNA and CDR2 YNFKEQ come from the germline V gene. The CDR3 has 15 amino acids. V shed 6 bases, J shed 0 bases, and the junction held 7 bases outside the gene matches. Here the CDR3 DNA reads TGTGCCAGCAGGTCACGACAGGGAATGAACACTGAAGCTTTCTTT. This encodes CASRSRQGMNTEAFF.

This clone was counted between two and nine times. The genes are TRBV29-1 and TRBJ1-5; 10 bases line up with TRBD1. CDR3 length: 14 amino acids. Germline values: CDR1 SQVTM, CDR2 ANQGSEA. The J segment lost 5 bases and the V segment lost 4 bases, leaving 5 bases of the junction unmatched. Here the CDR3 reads CSVVTGTGDQPQHF. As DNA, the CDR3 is TGCAGCGTTGTAACCGGGACAGGGGATCAGCCCCAGCATTTT.

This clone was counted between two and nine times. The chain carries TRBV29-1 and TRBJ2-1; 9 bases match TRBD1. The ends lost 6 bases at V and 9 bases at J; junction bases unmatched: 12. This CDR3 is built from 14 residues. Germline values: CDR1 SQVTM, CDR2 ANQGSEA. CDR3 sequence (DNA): TGCAGCGTCCGCATTCTCACAGGGGGCGGTGAGCAGTTCTTC. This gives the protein CSVRILTGGGEQFF.

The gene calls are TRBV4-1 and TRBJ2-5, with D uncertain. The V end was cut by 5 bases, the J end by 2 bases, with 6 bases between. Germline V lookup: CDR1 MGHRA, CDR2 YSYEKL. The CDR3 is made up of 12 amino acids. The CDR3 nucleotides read TGCGCCAGCAGCGGGCCTCAAGAGACCCAGTACTTC. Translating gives CASSGPQETQYF.

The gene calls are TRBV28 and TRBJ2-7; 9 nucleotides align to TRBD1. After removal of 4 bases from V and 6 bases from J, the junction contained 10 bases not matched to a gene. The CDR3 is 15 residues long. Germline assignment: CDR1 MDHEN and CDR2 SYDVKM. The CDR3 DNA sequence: TGTGCCAGCAGTTCCCCGGCCGGGACAGGGTTCGAGCAGTACTTC. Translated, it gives CASSSPAGTGFEQYF. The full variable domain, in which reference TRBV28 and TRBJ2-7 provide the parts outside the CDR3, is DVKVTQSSRYLVKRTGEKVFLECVQDMDHENMFWYRQDPGLGLRLIYFSYDVKMKEKGDIPEGYSVSREKKERFSLILESASTNQTSMYLCASSSPAGTGFEQYFGPGTRLTVT.

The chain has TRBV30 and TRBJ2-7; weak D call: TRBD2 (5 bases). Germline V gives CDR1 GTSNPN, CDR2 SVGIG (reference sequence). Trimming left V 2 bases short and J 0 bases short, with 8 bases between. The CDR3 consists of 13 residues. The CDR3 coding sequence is TGTGCCTGGAGTACGGGGATCTCCTACGAGCAGTACTTC. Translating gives CAWSTGISYEQYF.

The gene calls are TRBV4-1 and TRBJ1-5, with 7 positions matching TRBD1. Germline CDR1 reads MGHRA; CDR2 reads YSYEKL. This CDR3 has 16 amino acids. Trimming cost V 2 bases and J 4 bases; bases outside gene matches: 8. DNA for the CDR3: TGCGCCAGCAGCCAACCGACAGGGATGGTTAATCAGCCCCAGCATTTT. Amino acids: CASSQPTGMVNQPQHF.

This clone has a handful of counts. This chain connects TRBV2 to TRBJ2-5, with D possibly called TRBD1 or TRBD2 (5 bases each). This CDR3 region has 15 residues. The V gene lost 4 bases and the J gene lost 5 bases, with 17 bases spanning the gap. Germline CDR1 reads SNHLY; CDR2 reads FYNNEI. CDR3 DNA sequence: TGTGCCAGCAGTGTCTTTAGGGGAGAGGTGGAGACCCAGTACTTC. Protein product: CASSVFRGEVETQYF. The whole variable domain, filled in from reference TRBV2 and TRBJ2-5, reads EPEVTQTPSHQVTQMGQEVILRCVPISNHLYFYWYRQILGQKVEFLVSFYNNEISEKSEIFDDQFSVERPDGSNFTLKIRSTKLEDSAMYFCASSVFRGEVETQYFGPGTRLLVL.

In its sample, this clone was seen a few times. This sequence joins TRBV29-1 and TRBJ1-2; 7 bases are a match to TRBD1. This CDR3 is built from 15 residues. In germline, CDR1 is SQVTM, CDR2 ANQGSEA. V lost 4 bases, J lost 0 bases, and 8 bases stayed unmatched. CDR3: CSVATGARTNYGYTF. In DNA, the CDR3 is TGCAGCGTTGCTACAGGGGCCCGAACTAACTATGGCTACACCTTC.

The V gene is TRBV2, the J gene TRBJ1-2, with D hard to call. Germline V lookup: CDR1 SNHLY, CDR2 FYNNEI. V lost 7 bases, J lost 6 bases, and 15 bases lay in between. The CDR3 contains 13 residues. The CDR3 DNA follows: TGTGCCAGCAAGTTTGAGGTCGGGGATGGCTACACCTTC. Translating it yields CASKFEVGDGYTF.

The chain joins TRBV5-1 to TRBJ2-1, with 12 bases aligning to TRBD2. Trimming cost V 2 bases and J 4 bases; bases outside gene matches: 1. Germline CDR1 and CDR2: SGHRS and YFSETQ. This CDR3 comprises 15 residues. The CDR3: CASSFGTSGYNEQFF. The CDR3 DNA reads TGCGCCAGCAGCTTTGGGACTAGCGGGTACAATGAGCAGTTCTTC. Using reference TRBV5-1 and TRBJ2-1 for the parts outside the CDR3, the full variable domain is KAGVTQTPRYLIKTRGQQVTLSCSPISGHRSVSWYQQTPGQGLQFLFEYFSETQRNKGNFPGRFSGRQFSNSRSEMNVSTLELGDSALYLCASSFGTSGYNEQFFGPGTRLTVL.

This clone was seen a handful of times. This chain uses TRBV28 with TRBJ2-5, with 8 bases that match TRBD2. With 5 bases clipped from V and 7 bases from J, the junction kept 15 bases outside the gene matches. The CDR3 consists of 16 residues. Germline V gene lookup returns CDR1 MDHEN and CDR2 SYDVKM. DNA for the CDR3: TGTGCCAGCAGTCGGGGGGGAGCTGGGGGCCGGCGGACCCAGTACTTC. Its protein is CASSRGGAGGRRTQYF. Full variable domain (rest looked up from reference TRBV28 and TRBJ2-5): DVKVTQSSRYLVKRTGEKVFLECVQDMDHENMFWYRQDPGLGLRLIYFSYDVKMKEKGDIPEGYSVSREKKERFSLILESASTNQTSMYLCASSRGGAGGRRTQYFGPGTRLLVL.

The CDR3 loop is CASSERREGDTEAFF. As DNA, the CDR3 is TGTGCCAGCAGTGAAAGGAGGGAGGGAGACACTGAAGCTTTCTTT. The chain couples TRBV6-1 to TRBJ1-1; D not certain. The CDR3 has 15 residues. V lost 2 bases and J 3 bases, leaving 13 bases between the germline ends. Germline CDR1 is MNHNS and CDR2 is SASEGT.

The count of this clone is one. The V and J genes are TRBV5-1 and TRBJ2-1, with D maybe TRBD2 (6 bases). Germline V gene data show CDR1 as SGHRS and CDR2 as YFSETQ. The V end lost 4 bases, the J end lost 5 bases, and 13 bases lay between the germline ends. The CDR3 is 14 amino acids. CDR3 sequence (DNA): TGCGCCAGCAGCCACGGGGGAGCAGACAATGAGCAGTTCTTC. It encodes CASSHGGADNEQFF.

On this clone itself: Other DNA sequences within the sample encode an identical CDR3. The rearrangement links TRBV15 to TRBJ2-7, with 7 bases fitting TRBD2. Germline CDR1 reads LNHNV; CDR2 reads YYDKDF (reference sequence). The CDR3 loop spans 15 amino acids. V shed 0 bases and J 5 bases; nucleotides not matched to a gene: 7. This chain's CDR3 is CATSRDPGGVDEQYF. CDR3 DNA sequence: TGTGCCACCAGCAGAGATCCGGGAGGCGTCGACGAGCAGTACTTC.

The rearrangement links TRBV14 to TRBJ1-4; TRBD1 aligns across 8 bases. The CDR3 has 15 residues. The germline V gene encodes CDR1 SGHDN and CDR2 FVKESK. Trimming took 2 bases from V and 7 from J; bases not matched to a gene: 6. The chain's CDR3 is CASSQLTGTGEKLFF. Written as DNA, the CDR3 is TGTGCCAGCAGCCAATTGACCGGGACAGGTGAAAAACTGTTTTTT.

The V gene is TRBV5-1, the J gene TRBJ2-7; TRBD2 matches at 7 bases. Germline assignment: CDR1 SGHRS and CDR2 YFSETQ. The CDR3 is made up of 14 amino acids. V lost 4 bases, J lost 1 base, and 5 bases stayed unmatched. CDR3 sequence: CASSRSGDSYEQYF. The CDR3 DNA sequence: TGCGCCAGCAGCCGAAGCGGGGATTCCTACGAGCAGTACTTC.

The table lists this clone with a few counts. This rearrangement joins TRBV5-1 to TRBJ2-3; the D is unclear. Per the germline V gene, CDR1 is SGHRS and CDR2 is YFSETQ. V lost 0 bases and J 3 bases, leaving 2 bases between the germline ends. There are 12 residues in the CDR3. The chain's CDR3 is CASSLETDTQYF. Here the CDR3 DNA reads TGCGCCAGCAGCTTGGAAACAGATACGCAGTATTTT.